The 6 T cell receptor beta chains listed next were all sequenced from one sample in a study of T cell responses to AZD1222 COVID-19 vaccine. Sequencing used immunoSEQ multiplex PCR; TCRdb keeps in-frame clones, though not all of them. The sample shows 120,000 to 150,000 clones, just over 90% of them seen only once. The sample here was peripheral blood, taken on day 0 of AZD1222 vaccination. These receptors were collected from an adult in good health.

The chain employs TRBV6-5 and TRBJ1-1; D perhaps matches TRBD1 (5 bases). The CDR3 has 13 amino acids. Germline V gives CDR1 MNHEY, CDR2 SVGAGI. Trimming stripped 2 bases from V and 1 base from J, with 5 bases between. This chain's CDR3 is CASSYDRNTEAFF. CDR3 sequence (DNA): TGTGCCAGCAGTTACGACAGGAACACTGAAGCTTTCTTT.

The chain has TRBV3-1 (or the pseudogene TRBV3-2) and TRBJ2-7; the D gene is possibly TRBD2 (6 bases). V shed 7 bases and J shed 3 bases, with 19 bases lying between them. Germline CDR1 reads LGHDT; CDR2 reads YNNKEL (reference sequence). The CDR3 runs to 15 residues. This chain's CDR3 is CASTPGRGGLYEQYF. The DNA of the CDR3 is TGTGCCAGCACTCCCGGTAGGGGAGGCCTCTACGAGCAGTACTTC.

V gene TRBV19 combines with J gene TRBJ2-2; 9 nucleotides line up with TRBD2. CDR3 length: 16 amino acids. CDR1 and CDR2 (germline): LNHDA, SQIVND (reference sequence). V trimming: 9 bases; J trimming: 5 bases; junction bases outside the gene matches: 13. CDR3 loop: CASNEWASGKTGELFF. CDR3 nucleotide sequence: TGTGCCAGCAACGAATGGGCTAGCGGGAAGACCGGGGAGCTGTTTTTT.

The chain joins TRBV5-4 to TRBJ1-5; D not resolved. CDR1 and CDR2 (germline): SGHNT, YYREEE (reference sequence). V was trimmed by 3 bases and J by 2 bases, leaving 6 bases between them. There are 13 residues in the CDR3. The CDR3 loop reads CASSSGGNQPQHF. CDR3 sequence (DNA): TGTGCCAGCAGCTCTGGGGGCAATCAGCCCCAGCATTTT.

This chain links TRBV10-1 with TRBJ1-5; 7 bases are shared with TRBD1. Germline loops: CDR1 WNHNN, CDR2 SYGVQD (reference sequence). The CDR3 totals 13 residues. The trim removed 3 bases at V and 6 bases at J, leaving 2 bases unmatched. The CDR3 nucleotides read TGCGCCAGCAGTGAAAACAGGGGTCAGCCCCAGCATTTT. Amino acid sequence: CASSENRGQPQHF.

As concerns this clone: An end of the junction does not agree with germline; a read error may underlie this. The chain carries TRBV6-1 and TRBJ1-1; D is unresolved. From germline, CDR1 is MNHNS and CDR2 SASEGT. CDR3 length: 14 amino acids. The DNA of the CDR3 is TGTGCCAGCAGCGAAGGACGGATGAACACTGAAGCTTTCTTT. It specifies CASSEGRMNTEAFF.